This T cell receptor (beta chain) was captured in a study of T-cell reconstitution after alpha-beta-depleted transplantation in children. Study results and limitations: After transplant, high TCRbeta diversity at day 60 in some patients arose from surviving recipient T cells and thymic progenitors. The main origin of T-cell counts and diversity one year after transplant was newly produced T cells. Where alpha-beta T cells came from about two months after transplant was reportedly several hundred expanded graft clones.

This CDR3 spans 15 amino acids. Germline CDR1 and CDR2: MDHEN and SYDVKM. V lost 6 bases to trimming and J lost 10 bases; unmatched junction nucleotides: 12. This clonotype appeared many times. What it binds is not known. Unique molecular identifiers were incorporated into the prepared TCRbeta library. TCRdb re-analysed the PCR reads in MiXCR, keeping a single row per CDR3 protein. The sample comprises about 300,000 distinct CDR3 sequences, just over 7.5% of which are singletons, and about 9.1% rests with the top ten. This chain uses TRBV28 with TRBJ1-6, with 7 bases lining up with TRBD1. This receptor was identified in a female patient between 2 and 15 years old who had a stem cell transplant for Fanconi anemia, so the T cells may come from the graft donor. Sample: peripheral blood, taken 360 days after TCRalphabeta/CD19-depleted stem cell transplant. In DNA, the CDR3 is TGTGCCAGCAGCCCGACCGGGACAGTCCTCTCACCCCTCCACTTT. Protein product: CASSPTGTVLSPLHF.